This entry is about one TCR beta chain. Its antigen is unknown. The record originates from a study of T cells expressing NK-cell markers. Study as a whole: HCMV serostatus: seven of eight sequenced donors positive, one negative. General study points: Six or seven donors carried dominant NKG2C+ clonotypes that made up roughly 1.0-7.5% of their CD8+ T cells. For several donors, these clonotypes were likewise the leading ones in the CD3+CD56-NKG2C+ fraction.

The CDR3 sequence is 15 residues long. The V gene's germline CDR1 is SGHRS and CDR2 YFSETQ. TCRdb re-called the 5' RACE reads and gives one entry per CDR3 protein, without DNA. This sample's table has around 280,000 distinct CDR3 sequences. This clonotype originated in a man in his late teens or twenties in good health. V is TRBV5-1 and J is TRBJ2-7. Material for sequencing was blood T cells: a sorted CD56 or NKG2C T cell subset, CD4+ or CD8+ T cells, or bulk PBMC T cells (not recorded which). CDR3 in amino acids: CASSLEAANLYEQYF. Using reference TRBV5-1 and TRBJ2-7 for the parts outside the CDR3, the full variable domain is KAGVTQTPRYLIKTRGQQVTLSCSPISGHRSVSWYQQTPGQGLQFLFEYFSETQRNKGNFPGRFSGRQFSNSRSEMNVSTLELGDSALYLCASSLEAANLYEQYFGPGTRLTVT.